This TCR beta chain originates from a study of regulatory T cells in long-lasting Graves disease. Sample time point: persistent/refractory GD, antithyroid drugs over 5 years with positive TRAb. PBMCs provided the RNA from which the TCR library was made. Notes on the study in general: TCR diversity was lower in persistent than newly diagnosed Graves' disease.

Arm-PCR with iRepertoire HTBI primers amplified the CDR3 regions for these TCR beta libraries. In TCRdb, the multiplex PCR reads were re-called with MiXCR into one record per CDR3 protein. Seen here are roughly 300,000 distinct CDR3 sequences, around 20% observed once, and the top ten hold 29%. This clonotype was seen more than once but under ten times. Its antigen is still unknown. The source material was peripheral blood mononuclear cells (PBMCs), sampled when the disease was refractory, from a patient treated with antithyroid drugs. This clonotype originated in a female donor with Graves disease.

Written as DNA, the CDR3 is TGTGCCAGCAGCTTCGAGGGGGCAGGGGGTCAGCCCCAGCATTTT. It codes for CASSFEGAGGQPQHF. The J gene is TRBJ1-5, the V gene TRBV7-9, with 7 bases identical to TRBD1. This CDR3 is 15 amino acids long. Germline V CDR1 and CDR2: SEHNR, FQNEAQ (reference sequence). With V trimmed by 3 bases and J by 6 bases, 8 bases remained unmatched. The full variable domain, its missing parts supplied by reference TRBV7-9 and TRBJ1-5, is DTGVSQNPRHKITKRGQNVTFRCDPISEHNRLYWYRQTLGQGPEFLTYFQNEAQLEKSRLLSDRFSAERPKGSFSTLEIQRTEQGDSAMYLCASSFEGAGGQPQHFGDGTRLSIL.